This record covers a single T cell receptor beta chain. These data originate in a study of T cell responses to AZD1222 COVID-19 vaccine. In germline, CDR1 is LGHNA, CDR2 YSLEER. CDR3 size: 19 residues. The V and J ends lost 0 bases and 7 bases, in that order; junction bases with no gene match: 15. The table came from immunoSEQ multiplex PCR; TCRdb's copy has only in-frame clones and leaves some out. Of some 150,000 clones listed, under 95% were seen once; the top ten hold 4.5% to 6.5%. The chain joins TRBV4-3 to TRBJ2-1; the match to TRBD2 covers 10 bases. The TCR sequence derives from an adult in good health. Sequenced material: peripheral blood, taken on day 0 of AZD1222 vaccination. CDR3 sequence: CASSQDQGNGLAVSNEQFF. CDR3 nucleotides: TGCGCCAGCAGCCAAGATCAGGGAAATGGACTAGCGGTTTCAAATGAGCAGTTCTTC.